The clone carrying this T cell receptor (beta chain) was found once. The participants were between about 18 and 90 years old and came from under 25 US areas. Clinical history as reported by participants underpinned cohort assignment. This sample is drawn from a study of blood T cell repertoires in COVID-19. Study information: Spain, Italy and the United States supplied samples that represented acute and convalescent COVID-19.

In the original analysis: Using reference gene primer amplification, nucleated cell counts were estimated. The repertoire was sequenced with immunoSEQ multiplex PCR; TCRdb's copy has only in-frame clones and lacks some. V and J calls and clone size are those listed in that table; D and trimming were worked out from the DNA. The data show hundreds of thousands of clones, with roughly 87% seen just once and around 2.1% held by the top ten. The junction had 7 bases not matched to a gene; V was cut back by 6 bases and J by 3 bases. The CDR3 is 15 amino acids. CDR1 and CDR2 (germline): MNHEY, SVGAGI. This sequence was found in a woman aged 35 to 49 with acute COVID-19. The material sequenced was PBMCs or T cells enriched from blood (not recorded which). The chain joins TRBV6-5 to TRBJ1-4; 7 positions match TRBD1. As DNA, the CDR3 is TGTGCCAGCAGCCCCCAGGGGGGATCTAATGAAAAACTGTTTTTT. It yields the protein CASSPQGGSNEKLFF.